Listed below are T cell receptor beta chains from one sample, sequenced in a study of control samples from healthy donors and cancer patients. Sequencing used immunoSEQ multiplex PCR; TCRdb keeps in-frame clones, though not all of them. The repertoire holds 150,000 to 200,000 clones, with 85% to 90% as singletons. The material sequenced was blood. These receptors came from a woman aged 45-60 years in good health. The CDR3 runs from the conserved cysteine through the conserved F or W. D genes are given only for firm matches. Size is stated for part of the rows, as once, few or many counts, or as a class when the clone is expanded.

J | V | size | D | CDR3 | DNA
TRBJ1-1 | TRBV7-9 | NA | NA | CASSSPRAAMNTEAFF | TGTGCCAGCAGCTCCCCCAGGGCAGCAATGAACACTGAAGCTTTCTTT
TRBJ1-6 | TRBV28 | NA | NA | CASSSGQIGSSPLHF | TGTGCCAGCAGCTCCGGACAAATCGGTAGTTCACCCCTCCACTTT
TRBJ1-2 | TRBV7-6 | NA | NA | CASSPIPAYGYTF | TGTGCCAGCAGCCCTATTCCGGCGTATGGCTACACCTTC
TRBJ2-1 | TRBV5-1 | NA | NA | CASKLGGEQFF | TGCGCCAGCAAGTTGGGGGGTGAGCAGTTCTTC
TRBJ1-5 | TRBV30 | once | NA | CAWSVGRIGSQPQHF | TGTGCCTGGAGTGTAGGAAGGATAGGGAGTCAGCCCCAGCATTTT
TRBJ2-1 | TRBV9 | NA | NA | CASSVTGQTSAGKQFF | TGTGCCAGCAGCGTGACGGGACAGACCTCTGCGGGGAAGCAGTTCTTC
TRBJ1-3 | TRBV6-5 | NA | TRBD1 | CASSQDRGGNTIYF | TGTGCCAGCAGCCAAGACAGGGGTGGAAACACCATATATTTT
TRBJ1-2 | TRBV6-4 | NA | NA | CASSENRNEGYTF | TGTGCCAGCAGTGAGAACCGGAACGAGGGCTACACCTTC
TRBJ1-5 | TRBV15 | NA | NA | CATSREGWKDQPQHF | TGTGCCACCAGCAGAGAGGGGTGGAAGGATCAGCCCCAGCATTTT
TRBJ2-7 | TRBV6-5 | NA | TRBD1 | CASSSKSGTDYEQYF | TGTGCCAGCAGTTCAAAAAGTGGGACAGACTACGAGCAGTACTTC
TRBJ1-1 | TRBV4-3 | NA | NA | CASTFRIGHTEAFF | TGCGCCAGCACCTTTAGGATCGGTCACACTGAAGCTTTCTTT
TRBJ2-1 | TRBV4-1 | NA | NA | CASARQGGTYNEQFF | TGCGCCAGCGCCCGACAAGGCGGGACCTACAATGAGCAGTTCTTC
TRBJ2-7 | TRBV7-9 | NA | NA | CASSSQSRGQSYEQYF | TGTGCCAGCAGCAGTCAAAGCCGGGGACAATCCTACGAGCAGTACTTC
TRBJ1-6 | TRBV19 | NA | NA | CASSQLVGSGNSPLHF | TGTGCCAGTTCCCAGCTGGTAGGGAGTGGTAATTCACCCCTCCACTTT
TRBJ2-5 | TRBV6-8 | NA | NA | CARGEGLVVGETQYF | TGTGCCAGGGGCGAGGGGCTAGTCGTTGGAGAGACCCAGTACTTC
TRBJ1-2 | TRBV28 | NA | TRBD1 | CASSAQGAGGYTF | TGTGCCAGCTCCGCCCAGGGGGCGGGTGGCTACACCTTC
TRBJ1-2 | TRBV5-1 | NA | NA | CASSLDPGNSYGYTF | TGCGCCAGCAGCTTGGACCCAGGGAACAGCTATGGCTACACCTTC
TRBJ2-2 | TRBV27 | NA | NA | CASRKGRGELFF | TGTGCCAGCAGGAAGGGGCGAGGGGAGCTGTTTTTT
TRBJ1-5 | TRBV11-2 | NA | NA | CASSLEGESNQPQHF | TGTGCCAGCAGCTTAGAAGGGGAGAGCAATCAGCCCCAGCATTTT
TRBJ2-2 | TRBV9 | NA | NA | CASSVEGTELTGELFF | TGTGCCAGCAGCGTAGAAGGGACTGAACTCACCGGGGAGCTGTTTTTT
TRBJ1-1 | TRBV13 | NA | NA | CASSLGWAVEAFF | TGTGCCAGCAGCTTAGGGTGGGCCGTTGAAGCTTTCTTT
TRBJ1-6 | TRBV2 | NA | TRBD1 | CASILQGSNSPLHF | TGTGCCAGCATTCTACAGGGGTCCAACTCACCCCTCCACTTT
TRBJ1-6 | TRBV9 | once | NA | CASSPQNEESSPLHF | TGTGCCAGCAGCCCCCAGAACGAGGAGAGTTCACCCCTCCACTTT
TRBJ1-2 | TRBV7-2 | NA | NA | CASSFSGYGYTF | TGTGCCAGCAGCTTTTCAGGGTATGGCTACACCTTC
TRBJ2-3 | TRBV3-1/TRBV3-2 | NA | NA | CASSSWDVKSTQYF | TGTGCCAGCAGCTCCTGGGACGTTAAAAGTACGCAGTATTTT
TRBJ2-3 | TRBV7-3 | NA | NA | CASRRGSSEAQYF | TGTGCCAGCAGGAGGGGTTCGAGTGAAGCGCAGTATTTT
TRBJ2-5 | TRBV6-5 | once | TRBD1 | CASSYSTGLETQYF | TGTGCCAGCAGTTACTCGACAGGGTTGGAGACCCAGTACTTC
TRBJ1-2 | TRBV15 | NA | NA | CATSRQKFNYGYTF | TGTGCCACCAGCAGACAGAAATTTAACTATGGCTACACCTTC
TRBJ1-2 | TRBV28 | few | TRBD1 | CASSPTGAGGIGGYTF | TGTGCCAGCAGCCCAACAGGGGCCGGGGGTATTGGTGGCTACACCTTC
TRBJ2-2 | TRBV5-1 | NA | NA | CASSLDRVKTGELFF | TGCGCCAGCAGCTTGGACAGGGTGAAAACCGGGGAGCTGTTTTTT
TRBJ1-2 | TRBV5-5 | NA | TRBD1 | CASSSDRVRDYYGYTF | TGTGCCAGCAGCTCCGACAGGGTTCGGGATTACTATGGCTACACCTTC
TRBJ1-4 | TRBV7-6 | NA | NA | CASSSNPGPLRNEKLFF | TGTGCCAGCAGCTCGAACCCCGGGCCGCTCCGTAATGAAAAACTGTTTTTT
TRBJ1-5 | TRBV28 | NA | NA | CASRGVSFVGNQPQHF | TGTGCCAGTAGGGGGGTTAGCTTTGTGGGCAATCAGCCCCAGCATTTT
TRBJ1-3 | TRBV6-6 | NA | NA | CASSYPQGTSNTIYF | TGTGCCAGCAGTTACCCGCAGGGGACCTCAAACACCATATATTTT
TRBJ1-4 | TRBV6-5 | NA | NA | CASRRGGEKLFF | TGTGCCAGCAGGAGGGGCGGCGAAAAACTGTTTTTT
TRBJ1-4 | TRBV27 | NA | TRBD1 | CASSLRQTGGSEKLFF | TGTGCCAGCAGTTTACGTCAGACAGGGGGAAGTGAAAAACTGTTTTTT
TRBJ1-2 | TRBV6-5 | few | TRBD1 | CASRAQGEYGYTF | TGTGCCAGCAGAGCTCAGGGGGAATATGGCTACACCTTC
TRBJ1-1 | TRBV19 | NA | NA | CASSQGSITEAFF | TGTGCCAGTAGTCAGGGGTCAATCACTGAAGCTTTCTTT
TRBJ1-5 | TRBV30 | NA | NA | CAWTPGRMQPQHF | TGTGCCTGGACTCCCGGGAGAATGCAGCCCCAGCATTTT
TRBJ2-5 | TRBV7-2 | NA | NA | CASSTKVSETQYF | TGTGCCAGCAGCACAAAGGTCTCGGAGACCCAGTACTTC
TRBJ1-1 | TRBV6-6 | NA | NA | CASSYIGGEAFF | TGTGCCAGCAGTTACATTGGGGGTGAAGCTTTCTTT
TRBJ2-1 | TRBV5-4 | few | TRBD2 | CASSLEASGPYNEQFF | TGTGCCAGCAGCTTGGAGGCTAGCGGCCCCTACAATGAGCAGTTCTTC
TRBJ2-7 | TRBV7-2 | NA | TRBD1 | CASTPGQGINEQYF | TGTGCCAGCACCCCGGGACAGGGCATAAACGAGCAGTACTTC
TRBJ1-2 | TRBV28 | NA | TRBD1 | CASSLGTGAGYTF | TGTGCCAGCAGTTTGGGGACAGGGGCTGGCTACACCTTC
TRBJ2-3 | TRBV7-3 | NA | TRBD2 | CANRRREADTQYF | TGTGCCAACAGGCGGCGGGAGGCGGATACGCAGTATTTT
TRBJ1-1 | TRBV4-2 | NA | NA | CASSQPDLNTEAFF | TGTGCCAGCAGCCAACCCGACCTGAACACTGAAGCTTTCTTT
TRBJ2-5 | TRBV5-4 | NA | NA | CASSTRLEYQETQYF | TGTGCCAGCAGCACCCGGCTAGAGTACCAAGAGACCCAGTACTTC
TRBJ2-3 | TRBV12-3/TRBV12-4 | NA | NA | CASSLPGTQYF | TGTGCCAGCAGTCTGCCGGGTACGCAGTATTTT
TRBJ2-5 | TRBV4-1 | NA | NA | CASSPKPGGLQETQYF | TGCGCCAGCAGCCCGAAGCCCGGGGGCCTCCAAGAGACCCAGTACTTC
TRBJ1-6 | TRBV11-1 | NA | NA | CASSLRSAPNDSPLHF | TGTGCCAGCAGCTTAAGATCCGCCCCTAACGATTCACCCCTCCACTTT
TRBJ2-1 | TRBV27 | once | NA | CASSRTGGGNEQFF | TGTGCCAGCAGTCGAACTGGCGGTGGAAATGAGCAGTTCTTC
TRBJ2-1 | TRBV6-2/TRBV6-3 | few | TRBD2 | CASSLFSGGLGREQFF | TGTGCCAGCAGCCTCTTCAGCGGGGGGCTAGGGCGTGAGCAGTTCTTC
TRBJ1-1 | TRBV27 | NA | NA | CASRGTHSAEAFF | TGTGCCAGCAGAGGTACGCACAGCGCCGAAGCTTTCTTT
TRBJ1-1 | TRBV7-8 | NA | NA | CASSLLEGGGNTEAFF | TGTGCCAGCAGCTTATTGGAGGGCGGGGGGAACACTGAAGCTTTCTTT
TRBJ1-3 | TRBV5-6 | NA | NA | CASTSPLGSGNTIYF | TGTGCCAGCACCTCCCCGCTTGGATCTGGAAACACCATATATTTT